The entry that follows covers one T cell receptor (beta chain) sequence. The antigen remains undetermined. The CDR3 has 16 amino acids. The germline V gene has CDR1 MRHNA and CDR2 SNTAGT. Germline trimming cut 7 bases from V and 6 bases from J; bases unmatched to any gene: 10. Method: immunoSEQ multiplex PCR; TCRdb's copy keeps in-frame clones and lacks some. The sample includes fewer than 1.8 million clones, 98% to 99% of them seen just once. This sample was taken from a study of shared clonotypes between healthy human individuals. General study points: When naive CD4 clonotypes were compared across several donors, 4% to 5.5% were shared. The authors expected sequencing depth to affect clonotype sharing among donors.

The chain has TRBV6-4 and TRBJ2-3, with TRBD2 matching 13 bases. The sequence was obtained from a man aged 25-45 years in good health. Sequences were obtained from naive CD4+ T cells sorted from blood. Subset: CD45RA+ positively selected. DNA of the CDR3: TGTGCCAGCAACAGTACTAGCGGGAGGGCTTCGGATACGCAGTATTTT. This gives the protein CASNSTSGRASDTQYF.